The rows below give T cell receptor beta chains drawn from one sample of a study of T cells in Graves' hyperthyroidism and ophthalmopathy. TCRdb called the multiplex PCR reads again in MiXCR, with one record for every CDR3 protein. The sample lists a few hundred thousand distinct CDR3 sequences, over 15% occurring once. Specimen: blood. The receptors derive from a woman aged 60-75 years with Graves' ophthalmopathy. CDR3s include the opening cysteine and the closing phenylalanine or tryptophan. Only part of the rows carry a size: once, few, many, or a class if the clone is expanded.

>NA|TRBV6-9|TRBJ2-6
CASSKNAHRSGANVLTF
>few|TRBV30|TRBJ2-7
CAWRRALYEQYF
>NA|TRBV6-5|TRBJ2-5
CASSYWGGETQYF
>many|TRBV5-6|TRBJ1-1
CASSLLSIEAFF
>many|TRBV2|TRBJ2-1
CASTEGLLNEQFF
>NA|TRBV4-3|TRBJ1-2
CASKQGVEGMNYGYTF
>many|TRBV27|TRBJ2-7
CASSHGPGTRVYEQYF
>many|TRBV5-1|TRBJ1-2
CASSLQGADYGYTF
>many|TRBV11-3|TRBJ2-1
CASSLAAGQRRNEQFF
>few|TRBV20-1|TRBJ1-6
CSARDADRGHSPLHF
>many|TRBV5-8|TRBJ2-7
CASRPGQGSEQYF
>many|TRBV7-3|TRBJ2-1
CASSSDSTSKLFF
>NA|TRBV5-1|TRBJ1-6
CASSLADRGENSPLHF
>NA|TRBV4-3|TRBJ1-2
CASSQLDRGTFYGYTF
>many|TRBV29-1|TRBJ2-3
CSVGTGLAGSDTQYF
>few|TRBV25-1|TRBJ1-6
CASRGDRNYNSPLHF
>few|TRBV5-6|TRBJ2-2
CASSAPTSGLNTGELFF
>NA|TRBV5-1|TRBJ2-7
CASSWGTSGRAHEQYF
>NA|TRBV6-9|TRBJ1-2
CASSYSSVGDSSAHYGYTF
>NA|TRBV7-2|TRBJ2-7
CASSPSGGLIYEQYF
>NA|TRBV9|TRBJ2-5
CASSVGLKETQYF
>many|TRBV6-5|TRBJ2-1
CASSYSSTGTYNEQFF
>many|TRBV7-2|TRBJ1-3
CASSAQGPHSGNTIYF
>many|TRBV7-2|TRBJ2-7
CASRPPGQTPYEQYF
>few|TRBV5-1|TRBJ2-5
CASSLVGVLRETQYF
>NA|TRBV20-1|TRBJ2-7
CSAGGTSGTTSYEQYF
>once|TRBV10-2|TRBJ2-7
CASSVDPRQPYEQYF
>few|TRBV19|TRBJ2-2
CASSISWLTGELFF
>few|TRBV7-6|TRBJ2-1
CASSFTGGRDSYNEQFF
>many|TRBV7-2|TRBJ1-1
CASILIRDNPAFF
>many|TRBV28|TRBJ2-7
CASSLVRRGEQYF
>many|TRBV3-1|TRBJ2-1
CASSQGLAGAKEQFF
>NA|TRBV28|TRBJ1-2
CASRGIDSPIGGYTF
>many|TRBV19|TRBJ1-2
CASKAGTANYGYTF
>NA|TRBV6-1|TRBJ1-3
CASSEIWGHGSSGNTIYF
>NA|TRBV7-2|TRBJ2-7
CASSSSGLGYGEQYF
>many|TRBV29-1|TRBJ2-3
CSVVSSGSTDTQYF
>NA|TRBV4-1|TRBJ1-1
CASSQVLRHPEAFF
>many|TRBV20-1|TRBJ1-2
CSAARGINYGYTF
>many|TRBV19|TRBJ2-7
CASSIPTTGPGNEQYF
>NA|TRBV27|TRBJ2-3
CASSSGTSGTDTQYF
>few|TRBV25-1|TRBJ1-3
CASSEQTTGDTIYF
>many|TRBV5-8|TRBJ2-7
CASSTLVGGSDEQYF
>many|TRBV27|TRBJ2-7
CASRPRDVTYEQYF
>few|TRBV5-6|TRBJ2-7
CASSLAGPDEQYF
>many|TRBV30|TRBJ2-7
CAWSLGLAGAREQYF
>many|TRBV6-1|TRBJ1-5
CASSDRDRDDQPQHF
>many|TRBV13|TRBJ1-5
CASSPPRRSNQPQHF
>NA|TRBV12-5|TRBJ2-2
CASGSWTSGGTGELFF
>many|TRBV20-1|TRBJ1-5
CSGRQGSNQPQHF
>NA|TRBV15|TRBJ1-5
CATSRSGQGINQPQHF
>many|TRBV7-8|TRBJ2-7
CASSPGLAGGGGAYEQYF
>many|TRBV6-1|TRBJ1-1
CASSYGFGTENTEAFF